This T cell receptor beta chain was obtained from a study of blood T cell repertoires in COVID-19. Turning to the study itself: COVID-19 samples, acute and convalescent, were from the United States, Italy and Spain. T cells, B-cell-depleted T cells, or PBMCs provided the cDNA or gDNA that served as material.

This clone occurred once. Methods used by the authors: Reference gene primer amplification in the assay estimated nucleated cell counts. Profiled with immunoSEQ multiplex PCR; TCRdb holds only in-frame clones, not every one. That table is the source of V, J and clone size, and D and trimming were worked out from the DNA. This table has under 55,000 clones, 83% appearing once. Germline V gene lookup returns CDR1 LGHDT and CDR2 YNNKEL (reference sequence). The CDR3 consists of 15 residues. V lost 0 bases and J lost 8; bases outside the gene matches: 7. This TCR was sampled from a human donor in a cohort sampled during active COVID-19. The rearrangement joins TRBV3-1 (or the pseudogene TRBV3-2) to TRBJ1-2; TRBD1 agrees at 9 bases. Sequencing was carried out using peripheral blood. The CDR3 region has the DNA TGTGCCAGCAGCCAAGAAAACAGGGGGCGCGGGGGCTACACCTTC. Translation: CASSQENRGRGGYTF.